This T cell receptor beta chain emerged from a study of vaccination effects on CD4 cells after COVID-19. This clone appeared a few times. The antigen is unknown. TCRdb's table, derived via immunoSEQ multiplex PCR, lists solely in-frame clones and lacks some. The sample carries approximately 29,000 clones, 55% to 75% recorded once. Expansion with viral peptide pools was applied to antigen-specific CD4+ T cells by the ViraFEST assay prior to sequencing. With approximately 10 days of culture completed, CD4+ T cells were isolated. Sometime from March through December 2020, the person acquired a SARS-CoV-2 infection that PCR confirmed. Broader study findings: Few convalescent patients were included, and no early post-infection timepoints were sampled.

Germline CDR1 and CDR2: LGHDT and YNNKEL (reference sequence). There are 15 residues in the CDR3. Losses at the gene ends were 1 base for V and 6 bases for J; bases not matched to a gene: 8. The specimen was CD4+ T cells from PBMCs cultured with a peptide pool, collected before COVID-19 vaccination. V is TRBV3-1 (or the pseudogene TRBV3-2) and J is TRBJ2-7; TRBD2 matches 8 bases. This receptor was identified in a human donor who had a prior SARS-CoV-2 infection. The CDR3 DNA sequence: TGTGCCAGCAGCCAAGTATATAGCGGGATACCCGAGCAGTACTTC. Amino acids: CASSQVYSGIPEQYF.